The clone carrying this TCR beta chain was detected once. As yet, its antigen is unknown. Produced via immunoSEQ multiplex PCR; TCRdb's table is partial and in-frame only. The repertoire has roughly 36,000 clones, nearly 95% of them found once; the top ten carry more than 0.2%. This entry comes from a study of graft-versus-host responses after intestinal transplantation. Study background: Multivisceral, liver-intestinal, or isolated intestinal transplants were received by the recipients. Each recipient received anti-thymocyte globulin induction, then tacrolimus and steroids for 2 to 3 years. Points from the study as a whole: Recipient-marrow GvH clones were detected, some having first appeared in ileum or blood.

Germline CDR1 and CDR2: SGHRS and YFSETQ. The CDR3 sequence is 15 residues long. V lost 2 bases, J lost 3 bases, and 3 bases stayed unmatched. The sequence was collected from a human donor who was the organ donor for an intestinal transplant. The chain has TRBV5-1 and TRBJ2-3; the match to TRBD1 covers 10 bases. Specimen: unstimulated CD8+ T cells sorted from spleen or lymph node cells, collected before transplant. The chain's CDR3 is CASSFWTGGTDTQYF. The CDR3 nucleotides read TGCGCCAGCAGCTTCTGGACAGGGGGAACAGATACGCAGTATTTT. The whole variable domain, remainder taken from reference TRBV5-1 and TRBJ2-3, is KAGVTQTPRYLIKTRGQQVTLSCSPISGHRSVSWYQQTPGQGLQFLFEYFSETQRNKGNFPGRFSGRQFSNSRSEMNVSTLELGDSALYLCASSFWTGGTDTQYFGPGTRLTVL.